The 13 T cell receptor beta chains presented below share a single source sample, sequenced in a study of control samples from healthy donors and cancer patients. Sequencing was performed with immunoSEQ multiplex PCR; in TCRdb, only in-frame clones are kept and a portion is missing. The sample contains about 150,000 clones, roughly nine tenths of which appear only once. The sample consisted of blood. The receptors originated from a woman under 40 in good health.

The V call is TRBV7-3, the J call TRBJ2-5; the match to TRBD2 covers 8 bases. Germline V gives CDR1 SGHTA, CDR2 FQGTGA. The ends lost 2 bases at V and 5 bases at J; junction bases unmatched: 7. The CDR3 length is 15 residues. CDR3 region: CASSLAGAGVETQYF. The CDR3 DNA is TGTGCCAGCAGCTTAGCCGGAGCGGGAGTTGAGACCCAGTACTTC.

This chain connects TRBV28 to TRBJ1-1; tentatively, D is TRBD1 (6 bases). The V and J ends lost 7 bases and 1 base respectively, with 13 bases between them. Germline CDR1 MDHEN, CDR2 SYDVKM. This CDR3 is 14 amino acids long. In DNA form, the CDR3 reads TGTGCCAGCACCGAGGGGGGGCGGAACACTGAAGCTTTCTTT. This encodes CASTEGGRNTEAFF.

This clone was seen once. The chain carries TRBV27 and TRBJ1-5; D gene uncertain. From germline, CDR1 is MNHEY and CDR2 SMNVEV (reference sequence). This CDR3 has 14 residues. V lost 4 bases to trimming and J lost 1 base, with 8 bases between them. The CDR3, as DNA: TGTGCCAGCAGTTCCATGGGGAGCAATCAGCCCCAGCATTTT. Protein sequence: CASSSMGSNQPQHF.

This chain joins TRBV27 and TRBJ1-5; weak D call: TRBD1 (6 bases). V lost 1 base and J lost 0, with 10 bases in between. The CDR3 spans 16 residues. CDR1 and CDR2 from the germline V gene are MNHEY and SMNVEV (reference sequence). The CDR3: CASSLFPDSSNQPQHF. The CDR3 DNA is TGTGCCAGCAGTTTATTTCCGGACAGTAGCAATCAGCCCCAGCATTTT.

The chain has TRBV19 and TRBJ2-4; D may be TRBD1 or TRBD2 (5 bases each). The germline CDR1 and CDR2 sequences are LNHDA and SQIVND (reference sequence). The CDR3 extends over 15 amino acids. V lost 8 bases and J lost 0, with 14 bases in between. CDR3: CASGFGTIAKNIQYF. The CDR3 DNA reads as TGTGCCAGTGGGTTTGGGACGATAGCCAAAAACATTCAGTACTTC.

The chain links TRBV7-9 to TRBJ2-5; D is ambiguous. The germline CDR1 and CDR2 sequences are SEHNR and FQNEAQ (reference sequence). This CDR3 has 12 amino acids. The V end was cut by 3 bases, the J end by 2 bases, with 4 bases between. The CDR3 coding sequence is TGTGCCAGCAGCTTGGGTCAAGAGACCCAGTACTTC. It translates to CASSLGQETQYF.

This clone showed up just once. The V and J genes are TRBV5-4 and TRBJ2-1; 11 positions match TRBD2. The length of the CDR3 is 17 residues. V was clipped by 3 bases and J by 2 bases; unmatched bases: 7. Germline CDR1 reads SGHNT; CDR2 reads YYREEE (reference sequence). DNA for the CDR3: TGTGCCAGCAGCTACTCCGGGACTAGCGGACCCTACAATGAGCAGTTCTTC. Protein product: CASSYSGTSGPYNEQFF.

This clone was seen just once. The rearrangement links TRBV2 to TRBJ1-6; D gene ambiguous. Trimming removed 8 bases from V and 5 bases from J, with 10 bases in between. The CDR3 is 13 residues long. Germline loops: CDR1 SNHLY, CDR2 FYNNEI. CDR3 coding DNA: TGTGCCAGCTCTCGCCGGAATAATTCACCCCTCCACTTT. As protein: CASSRRNNSPLHF.

This chain joins TRBV18 and TRBJ2-5, with D unresolved. The germline gives CDR1 KGHSH, CDR2 LQKENI. The CDR3 contains 13 residues. V lost 2 bases and J lost 2, with 6 bases in between. The CDR3 loop reads CASSPGQQETQYF. The CDR3 DNA sequence: TGTGCCAGCTCACCAGGGCAGCAAGAGACCCAGTACTTC.

The J gene is TRBJ2-3, the V gene TRBV27; 7 bases line up with TRBD2. The germline V gene encodes CDR1 MNHEY and CDR2 SMNVEV (reference sequence). The CDR3 has 15 amino acids. V shed 3 bases and J 2 bases; nucleotides not matched to a gene: 5. For the CDR3, the DNA is TGTGCCAGCAGTTTGCGGCGGGAGACCACAGATACGCAGTATTTT. Its translation is CASSLRRETTDTQYF.

The chain has TRBV19 and TRBJ2-1; D perhaps matches TRBD1 (6 bases). The CDR3 sequence is 13 residues long. Trimming pared 1 base from V and 8 bases from J, leaving 9 bases between. Germline lookup yields CDR1 LNHDA and CDR2 SQIVND (reference sequence). CDR3 loop: CASSIGQGYEQFF. The CDR3 bases are TGTGCCAGTAGTATAGGGCAGGGGTATGAGCAGTTCTTC. Combining the CDR3 with reference TRBV19 and TRBJ2-1 gives the whole variable domain DGGITQSPKYLFRKEGQNVTLSCEQNLNHDAMYWYRQDPGQGLRLIYYSQIVNDFQKGDIAEGYSVSREKKESFPLTVTSAQKNPTAFYLCASSIGQGYEQFFGPGTRLTVL.

This chain connects TRBV28 to TRBJ1-1; D remains unclear. V gave up 6 bases and J gave up 1 base, with 12 bases separating them. Germline loops: CDR1 MDHEN, CDR2 SYDVKM. The CDR3 totals 14 residues. In DNA form, the CDR3 reads TGTGCCAGCAGCTATAGGATAGGGAACACTGAAGCTTTCTTT. Translation: CASSYRIGNTEAFF.

This chain links TRBV24-1 with TRBJ2-2, with no clear D. The germline CDR1 and CDR2 sequences are KGHDR and SFDVKD. The V end lost 3 bases, the J end lost 7 bases, and 11 bases lay between the germline ends. CDR3 length equals 14 residues. CDR3 amino acids: CATSDPRTVGELFF. The DNA of the CDR3 is TGTGCCACCAGTGATCCCCGGACGGTCGGGGAGCTGTTTTTT.